The next 4 T cell receptor beta chains were all read from a single sample in a study of blood T cell repertoires in COVID-19 (dated by TCRdb to 2018 to 2020). Library preparation employed the immunoSEQ multiplex PCR assay. TCRdb carries this immuneACCESS record with in-frame sequences only. Its versions omit some clonotypes, under half of them owing to an unresolved V gene in the studies checked, with the rest unexplained. This sample holds roughly 190,000 clones; over 80% were observed only once. About 6.5% of the sample comes from the top ten. Sequencing input: peripheral blood. All receptors derive from a woman aged 40-49 years with acute or convalescent COVID-19.

The chain links TRBV4-2 to TRBJ1-2, with D perhaps matching TRBD1 (5 bases). CDR1 and CDR2 from the germline V gene are LGHNA and YNFKEQ. The CDR3 is made up of 12 amino acids. The V end was cut by 5 bases, the J end by 5 bases, with 9 bases between. CDR3 DNA: TGTGCCAGCAGCGAAGGACAATATGGCTACACCTTC. Protein: CASSEGQYGYTF.

The chain carries TRBV19 and TRBJ2-3, with D perhaps matching TRBD2 (5 bases). The CDR3 sequence is 14 residues long. From germline, CDR1 is LNHDA and CDR2 SQIVND (reference sequence). Trimming removed 3 bases at V and 6 bases at J, with 13 bases between. The CDR3 nucleotides read TGTGCCAGTAGTATTGCGTGGGAGCTGGATACGCAGTATTTT. Protein sequence: CASSIAWELDTQYF.

Here the CDR3 DNA reads TGTGCCAGCAGCCTTGACGGGACAGCTCTATATGGCTACACCTTC. This gives the protein CASSLDGTALYGYTF. The V call is TRBV7-2, the J call TRBJ1-2; TRBD1 matches 7 bases. The junction had 11 bases not matched to a gene; V was cut back by 5 bases and J by 5 bases. The CDR3 sequence is 15 residues long. The germline CDR1 and CDR2 sequences are SGHTA and FQGNSA.

The CDR3 DNA reads TGTGCCAGCAGCCAACGGGGGGGGGCCTTGGCCCCAACTAGGGGGACCCAGTACTTC. Translating gives CASSQRGGALAPTRGTQYF. V and J are TRBV3-1 (or the pseudogene TRBV3-2) and TRBJ2-5; 8 nucleotides match TRBD2. The CDR3 sequence is 19 residues long. V lost 2 bases and J lost 7; bases outside the gene matches: 21. Per germline, CDR1 LGHDT and CDR2 YNNKEL (reference sequence).